These T cell receptor beta chains were read from a single sample in a study of glioma-infiltrating T cells. TCRdb reprocessed the multiplex PCR reads via MiXCR and lists one record per CDR3 protein. Among some 85,000 distinct CDR3 sequences, around a quarter were seen once, and the ten largest hold over 5.5%. Sequenced input: glioma tissue, nonneoplastic brain tissue, or PBMCs (not recorded which). The origin of the receptors is a human donor with low-grade glioma or glioblastoma, undergoing nonglioma brain surgery, or in good health (not recorded which). Both conserved end residues are part of each CDR3. Each record gives: V gene, D gene, clone size, J gene, CDR3 DNA, CDR3 protein. A D gene is named only where the DNA matches it firmly. Some rows have no size entry. The others give once, few or many, or a class for an expanded clone.

>TRBV7-9|TRBD2|-|TRBJ2-5
TGTACCAGCAGCTTAGCGGGAGCGCAAGAGACCCAGTACTTC
CTSSLAGAQETQYF
>TRBV6-5|-|once|TRBJ2-1
TGTGCCAGCAGTTACGAGGCCTATGAGCAGTTCTTC
CASSYEAYEQFF
>TRBV20-1|-|many|TRBJ2-3
TGCAGTGCTGTGCCGGGGGTGGATACGCAGTATTTT
CSAVPGVDTQYF
>TRBV6-1|TRBD1|-|TRBJ1-4
TGTGCCAGCAGGACGGAGACAGGGCCTCCAACTAATGAAAAACTGTTTTGG
CASRTETGPPTNEKLFW
>TRBV10-3|TRBD1|-|TRBJ1-6
TGTGCCATCAGGTCCGGGACAGGGGAATCACCCCTCCACTTT
CAIRSGTGESPLHF
>TRBV11-2|-|many|TRBJ1-1
TGTGCCAGCAGCTTAACCACCCTGATGAACACTGAAGCTTTCTTT
CASSLTTLMNTEAFF
>TRBV11-1|-|few|TRBJ2-3
TGTGCCAGCAGCTCTTACACAGCGATCCCCACAGATACGCAGTATTTT
CASSSYTAIPTDTQYF
>TRBV2|-|many|TRBJ2-5
TGTGCCAGCATACGGACGAGAGAGACCCAGTACTTC
CASIRTRETQYF
>TRBV6-5|-|-|TRBJ2-7
TGTGCCAGCAGTTACTCGGCAGGGTCCAACGAGCAGTACTTC
CASSYSAGSNEQYF
>TRBV12-3/TRBV12-4|-|-|TRBJ1-4
TGTGCCAGCAGTTGGGCAGGGTCGGGAACTAATGAAAAACTGTTTTTT
CASSWAGSGTNEKLFF
>TRBV12-3/TRBV12-4|TRBD1|-|TRBJ2-3
TGTGCCAGCAGTGTAACCGGGACAGTATATACGCAGTATTTT
CASSVTGTVYTQYF
>TRBV6-1|TRBD1|many|TRBJ1-2
TGTGCCAGCAGTGAAGAACGAGGACAGGGGGCCTATGGCTACACCTTC
CASSEERGQGAYGYTF
>TRBV5-1|-|many|TRBJ2-2
TGCGCCAGCAGCATTACTCCGGGTCCGAACACCGGGGAGCTGTTTTTT
CASSITPGPNTGELFF
>TRBV14|-|few|TRBJ2-7
TGTGCCAGCAGCCAAGCGGGCGGGGGCCGGCAGTACTTC
CASSQAGGGRQYF
>TRBV7-8|-|many|TRBJ1-4
TGTGCCAGCAGCTTAGTGTTCAGAACAACTAATGAAAAACTGTTTTTT
CASSLVFRTTNEKLFF
>TRBV20-1|TRBD2|many|TRBJ2-1
TGCAGTGTCGTCGGGACTAGCGGACGACTTTCCTACAATGAGCAGTTCTTC
CSVVGTSGRLSYNEQFF
>TRBV27|-|many|TRBJ1-6
TGTGCCAGCAGTTTAAACGCAGGATCAGGTTCACCCCTCCACTTT
CASSLNAGSGSPLHF
>TRBV5-1|TRBD1|-|TRBJ2-5
TGCGCCAGCAGCCGCTGGACAGGGCTAGAGACCCAGTACTTC
CASSRWTGLETQYF
>TRBV11-2|-|-|TRBJ2-7
TGTGCCAGCAGCTTAGGCGAGAACTACGAGCAGTACTTC
CASSLGENYEQYF
>TRBV7-2|-|many|TRBJ2-7
TGTGCCAGCAGCTTCTCCCCAACCTACGAGCAGTACTTC
CASSFSPTYEQYF
>TRBV29-1|-|-|TRBJ2-4
TGCAGCGCCCGAGGGGAGGCCAAAAACATTCAGTACTTC
CSARGEAKNIQYF
>TRBV29-1|-|few|TRBJ1-2
TGCAGCGTGGACCCCGGCGCGGTATATTCTAACTATGGCTACACCTTC
CSVDPGAVYSNYGYTF
>TRBV27|TRBD1|many|TRBJ1-1
TGTGCCAGCAGTTCCCATCGACAGGGGCGTGGAGCTTTCTTT
CASSSHRQGRGAFF
>TRBV20-1|TRBD2|many|TRBJ2-7
TGCAGTGCTAGAGTGGGGACTAGCTCCTACGAGCAGTACTTC
CSARVGTSSYEQYF
>TRBV19|-|few|TRBJ1-1
TGTGCCAGTAGTATTCGGGCTGGGTACACTGAAGCTTTCTTT
CASSIRAGYTEAFF
>TRBV19|-|few|TRBJ1-1
TGTGCCAGTAGTATAGGGGACAAGCTCGGGCAGGGAGGCACTGAAGCTTTCTTT
CASSIGDKLGQGGTEAFF
>TRBV5-4|TRBD1|-|TRBJ2-7
TGTGCCAGCAGCTTGGACAGGGGAAACTACGAGCAGTACTTC
CASSLDRGNYEQYF
>TRBV7-8|-|many|TRBJ2-3
TGTGCCAGCAGCTTTCGGCCAGGGGGCACAGATACGCAGTATTTT
CASSFRPGGTDTQYF
>TRBV13|TRBD1|-|TRBJ1-3
TGTGCCAGCAGCAGCCGGGACAGGGGCTTATCTTCTGGAAACACCATATATTTT
CASSSRDRGLSSGNTIYF
>TRBV5-1|-|-|TRBJ1-4
TGCGCCAGCAGCTTGTGGGGCCTGACGAAGGCATCTGAAGAAAAACTGTTTTTT
CASSLWGLTKASEEKLFF
>TRBV5-1|TRBD1|many|TRBJ1-1
TGCGCCAGCAGCCCGAGGGGGCAGACTGAAGCTTTCTTT
CASSPRGQTEAFF
>TRBV2|-|few|TRBJ2-2
TGTGCCAGCAGGGCCGGGACAACCAACACCGGGGAGCTGTTTTTT
CASRAGTTNTGELFF
>TRBV5-4|-|few|TRBJ2-2
TGTGCCAGCAGCTTGGCACCCGCGAACACCGGGGAGCTGTTTTTT
CASSLAPANTGELFF
>TRBV18|TRBD2|few|TRBJ2-1
TGTGCCAGCTCACCACCGGGACTAGCGGGAGGGCGGTACAATGAGCAGTTCTTC
CASSPPGLAGGRYNEQFF
>TRBV27|TRBD1|many|TRBJ1-1
TGTGCCAGCAGTTTACTACAGGGGGCAGGAGCTTTCTTT
CASSLLQGAGAFF
>TRBV20-1|TRBD1|many|TRBJ1-1
TGCAGTGCTTGGACAGGACCGAACACTGAAGCTTTCTTT
CSAWTGPNTEAFF
>TRBV2|TRBD1|many|TRBJ2-3
TGTGCCAGCACCCCCCGGACAGGAGGACACACAGATACGCAGTATTTT
CASTPRTGGHTDTQYF
>TRBV12-3/TRBV12-4|TRBD1|-|TRBJ1-2
TGTGCCAGCAGTTTGGGACAGGGGCTACGTGGCTACACCTTC
CASSLGQGLRGYTF
>TRBV3-1|-|many|TRBJ2-6
TGTGCCAGCAGCCTGAAGGCTGGGGCCAACGTCCTGACTTTC
CASSLKAGANVLTF
>TRBV7-2|-|many|TRBJ2-5
TGTGCCAGCAGCTTACACAGGGACCAAAAGACCCAGTACTTC
CASSLHRDQKTQYF
>TRBV20-1|TRBD1|many|TRBJ2-3
TGCAGTGCTAGGGGATTAAGACAGGGGGCGAGGGATACGCAGTATTTT
CSARGLRQGARDTQYF
>TRBV28|TRBD1|many|TRBJ2-3
TGTGCCAGCCTGGGACAGCTAACGGCTACGCAGTATTTT
CASLGQLTATQYF
>TRBV7-8|TRBD2|few|TRBJ2-5
TGTGCCAGCAGCTCGCCCGGGACTAGCGGAGAGACCCAGTACTTC
CASSSPGTSGETQYF
>TRBV12-3/TRBV12-4|-|many|TRBJ1-5
TGTGCCAGCAGTCTCCAGTGGTCGAGCAATCAGCCCCAGCATTTT
CASSLQWSSNQPQHF
>TRBV2|-|many|TRBJ1-1
TGTGCCAGCAGTGACTACAGTAACACTGAAGCTTTCTTT
CASSDYSNTEAFF
>TRBV7-2|-|many|TRBJ2-6
TGTGCCAGCAGTTTGACGGACTCTGGGGCCAACGTCCTGACTTTC
CASSLTDSGANVLTF
>TRBV6-5|-|many|TRBJ2-7
TGTGCCAGCAGTTACCCAGGGTTAAGGGCGGGCGAGCAGTACTTC
CASSYPGLRAGEQYF
>TRBV6-2/TRBV6-3|TRBD2|-|TRBJ2-1
TGTGCCAGCAGTTCTCTTAGCGGGAGTTCAAGGGCCTACAATGAGCAGTTCTTC
CASSSLSGSSRAYNEQFF
>TRBV18|-|-|TRBJ2-7
TGTGCCAGCTCACCGGAGGGGACAGCAACCCCCTACGAGCAGTACTTC
CASSPEGTATPYEQYF
>TRBV12-3/TRBV12-4|-|few|TRBJ2-1
TGTGCCAGCAGTTTTCAGGGGAATCGTGCGACCAATGAGCAGTTCTTC
CASSFQGNRATNEQFF
>TRBV6-1|-|many|TRBJ2-3
TGTGCCAGCAGCCGATCGACAGGTCTCACAGATACGCAGTATTTT
CASSRSTGLTDTQYF
>TRBV11-2|-|-|TRBJ2-5
TGTGCCAGCAGCTTAGTCGGTAGCTTCGGGACCCAGTACTTC
CASSLVGSFGTQYF
>TRBV7-9|TRBD1|many|TRBJ2-1
TGTGCCAGCAGCTTAGCTAGGACAGGGGGCCGAAATGAGCAGTTCTTC
CASSLARTGGRNEQFF